These T cell receptor beta chains were read from a single sample in a study of blood T cell repertoires in COVID-19. Assay: immunoSEQ multiplex PCR; the TCRdb copy retains only in-frame clones and omits some. The sample lists about 240,000 clones, roughly 87% occurring once. Sequencing was done on a sample of PBMCs or T cells enriched from blood (not recorded which). The receptor source for this set is a woman in her thirties with acute COVID-19. Each CDR3 is given with its conserved first and last residue. A D gene is named only where the DNA matches it firmly. Expanded clones get a size class; other rows say once, few or many, or leave the size out.

D gene | clone size | J gene | V gene | CDR3 protein | CDR3 DNA
TRBD2 | NA | TRBJ2-5 | TRBV29-1 | CSVHPGGTAGIQETQYF | TGCAGCGTACACCCGGGGGGAACGGCAGGGATTCAAGAGACCCAGTACTTC
NA | NA | TRBJ1-1 | TRBV18 | CASLTGPGTEAFF | TGTGCCAGCTTGACAGGACCGGGCACTGAAGCTTTCTTT
TRBD1 | NA | TRBJ1-5 | TRBV19 | CASRDRHLVLRPQHF | TGTGCCAGTAGGGACAGGCATTTAGTATTACGGCCCCAGCATTTT
NA | NA | TRBJ1-6 | TRBV7-9 | CASSLWRDSPLHF | TGTGCCAGCAGCTTGTGGAGGGATTCACCCCTCCACTTT
TRBD1 | few | TRBJ1-2 | TRBV7-9 | CASSPGTGDGDGYTF | TGTGCCAGCAGCCCCGGGACAGGGGATGGTGATGGCTACACCTTC
NA | NA | TRBJ1-6 | TRBV5-1 | CASSLEAGYNSPLHF | TGCGCCAGCAGCTTGGAGGCAGGCTATAATTCACCCCTCCACTTT
NA | once | TRBJ1-1 | TRBV5-1 | CASSSAQGDTEAFF | TGCGCCAGCAGCAGCGCCCAAGGGGACACTGAAGCTTTCTTT
NA | NA | TRBJ2-5 | TRBV4-1 | CASSQPRGQETQYF | TGCGCCAGCAGCCAACCACGGGGCCAAGAGACCCAGTACTTC
NA | NA | TRBJ1-6 | TRBV19 | CASTGHSKGFDSPLHF | TGTGCCAGTACAGGACACTCAAAGGGATTTGATTCACCCCTCCACTTT
NA | NA | TRBJ1-1 | TRBV19 | CASSETGSLPEAFF | TGTGCCAGTAGTGAGACAGGAAGCCTCCCTGAAGCTTTCTTT
NA | once | TRBJ1-6 | TRBV7-9 | CASSYQGVRDSPLHF | TGTGCCAGCAGCTACCAAGGGGTCCGGGATTCACCCCTCCACTTT
TRBD2 | NA | TRBJ2-3 | TRBV27 | CASSLSRASGVTDTQYF | TGTGCCAGCAGTTTATCGAGGGCTAGCGGGGTTACAGATACGCAGTATTTT
TRBD1 | NA | TRBJ1-2 | TRBV6-5 | CASSYRQGRGYTF | TGTGCCAGCAGTTACCGACAGGGGAGAGGCTACACCTTC
NA | NA | TRBJ1-1 | TRBV4-3 | CASSPGGINTEAFF | TGCGCCAGCAGCCCAGGAGGGATTAACACTGAAGCTTTCTTT
NA | NA | TRBJ2-5 | TRBV6-5 | CASSSRGGTQYF | TGTGCCAGCAGTTCTCGAGGCGGCACCCAGTACTTC
TRBD1 | NA | TRBJ1-3 | TRBV7-8 | CASSLGTGRSGNTIYF | TGTGCCAGCAGCTTAGGGACAGGGAGGTCTGGAAACACCATATATTTT
NA | once | TRBJ1-1 | TRBV7-9 | CASSLTVGRYSAEAFF | TGTGCCAGCAGCTTAACCGTCGGTCGTTATTCGGCTGAAGCTTTCTTT
NA | NA | TRBJ1-6 | TRBV3-1/TRBV3-2 | CASSHTTGISPLHF | TGTGCCAGCAGCCACACCACAGGGATCTCACCCCTCCACTTT